Listed here are 15 T cell receptor beta chains from one sample, sequenced in a study of blood T cells in healthy people across ages. A J-beta primer mix and a sample-barcoded 5' primer were used in a second PCR of roughly 6 to 11 cycles. TCRdb re-analysed the 5' RACE reads in MiXCR, keeping a single row per CDR3 protein. The sample includes approximately 810,000 distinct CDR3 sequences, about 37% of them seen just once. The sequenced sample consisted of blood. These receptors originate from a young man in good health.

This clonotype showed up many times. The chain employs TRBV12-3 or TRBV12-4 and TRBJ2-1; 11 nucleotides agree with TRBD2. Germline trimming cut 5 bases from V and 10 bases from J; bases unmatched to any gene: 7. CDR3 length equals 14 residues. The DNA for the CDR3 is TGTGCCAGCAGTCGAACTAGCGGGGGAAGGGAGCAGTTCTTC. Its translation is CASSRTSGGREQFF.

The table lists this clonotype with many counts. The chain couples TRBV7-2 to TRBJ2-7; D is ambiguous. With 0 bases removed from V and 7 bases from J, the gap between germline ends came to 16 bases. Germline lookup yields CDR1 SGHTA and CDR2 FQGNSA. The CDR3 length is 15 residues. The CDR3 sequence: CASSLAETYYNEQYF. The CDR3 DNA reads as TGTGCCAGCAGCTTAGCGGAAACGTACTACAATGAGCAGTACTTC.

As concerns this clonotype: This sequence may be a read error, since a much larger clone differs from it by one base. The V and J genes are TRBV4-3 and TRBJ2-1, with 9 bases lining up with TRBD1. The germline gives CDR1 LGHNA, CDR2 YSLEER. The CDR3 runs to 15 residues. CDR3 DNA: TGCGCCAGCAGCCCACAGGGGGCCTCCTACAATGGGCAGTTCTTC. Its protein is CASSPQGASYNGQFF.

The chain has TRBV5-1 and TRBJ2-1, with TRBD1 as a possible D gene (6 bases). V gave up 4 bases and J gave up 0 bases, with 11 bases separating them. The germline CDR1 and CDR2 sequences are SGHRS and YFSETQ. The CDR3 totals 15 residues. CDR3 sequence reads: CASSTGDTSYNEQFF. CDR3 nucleotides: TGCGCCAGCAGCACTGGGGACACCTCCTACAATGAGCAGTTCTTC.

This clonotype was detected a few times. The chain uses TRBV18 and TRBJ2-7; D is possibly TRBD1 or TRBD2 (5 bases each). Germline V gives CDR1 KGHSH, CDR2 LQKENI. The CDR3 covers 17 residues. Trimming pared 4 bases from V and 0 bases from J, leaving 19 bases between. The CDR3 loop is CASSLLTRRGFSYEQYF. The CDR3 region has the DNA TGTGCCAGCTCACTCCTCACTCGACGGGGCTTCTCCTACGAGCAGTACTTC.

This clonotype was detected only a few times. The chain uses TRBV12-3 or TRBV12-4 and TRBJ1-2, with D uncertain. The ends were cut back, 8 bases at V and 0 bases at J, with 16 bases in the middle. The CDR3 covers 15 residues. The CDR3 nucleotides are TGTGCCAGCTCCAAGGGCAACAGAGCTAACTATGGCTACACCTTC. This codes for CASSKGNRANYGYTF.

The count of this clonotype is one. This sequence joins TRBV28 and TRBJ1-2, with D maybe TRBD1 (5 bases). The ends were cut back, 10 bases at V and 8 bases at J, with 17 bases in the middle. The CDR3 has 12 residues. Germline-derived CDR1 and CDR2 are MDHEN and SYDVKM. The CDR3 here is CAIPTQGSGYTF. CDR3 bases: TGTGCCATACCGACCCAGGGATCGGGCTACACCTTC.

As concerns this clonotype: The junction does not match germline at one end; this may be a read error. The V call is TRBV20-1, the J call TRBJ1-5, with unresolved D. Germline loops: CDR1 DFQATT, CDR2 SNEGSKA (reference sequence). The CDR3 sequence is 15 residues long. Written as DNA, the CDR3 is TGCAGTGTTAGAGAGTCTATCTATAGCAATCAACCCCAGCATTTT. Translation: CSVRESIYSNQPQHF.

The chain uses TRBV7-2 and TRBJ2-5, with 8 bases that match TRBD2. TRBJ2-7 matches the DNA end more closely, so the J call is doubtful. Germline V gene data show CDR1 as SGHTA and CDR2 as FQGNSA. The CDR3 length is 17 residues. CDR3 DNA sequence: TGTGCCAGCAGCTTAGACGGTATTAGCGGGACAAGGAACGAGCAGTACTTC. Its protein is CASSLDGISGTRNEQYF.

A few counts support this clonotype. The genes are TRBV3-1 and TRBJ1-6, with D uncertain. V lost 5 bases to trimming and J lost 10 bases, with 18 bases between them. Germline V gives CDR1 LGHDT, CDR2 YNNKEL (reference sequence). The CDR3 has 15 amino acids. This CDR3 reads CASSERDPRGSPLHF. The CDR3 DNA follows: TGTGCCAGCAGCGAAAGGGATCCAAGAGGGTCACCCCTCCACTTT. Looking up the rest from reference TRBV3-1 and TRBJ1-6 gives the full variable domain: DTAVSQTPKYLVTQMGNDKSIKCEQNLGHDTMYWYKQDSKKFLKIMFSYNNKELIINETVPNRFSPKSPDKAHLNLHINSLELGDSAVYFCASSERDPRGSPLHFGNGTRLTVT.

The chain is built from TRBV10-3 and TRBJ2-5; 8 bases fit TRBD1. The CDR3 runs 12 residues. From germline, CDR1 is ENHRY and CDR2 SYGVKD. The V segment lost 8 bases and the J segment 3 bases; nucleotides outside the gene matches: 2. The CDR3 region has the DNA TGTGCCATCGGGACAGGAGAAGAGACCCAGTACTTC. This encodes CAIGTGEETQYF.

With respect to this clonotype: A much larger clone differs from this one at a single base, so this may be a read error. V usage is TRBV6-2 or TRBV6-3 and J usage is TRBJ2-3; the D gene could be TRBD1 or TRBD2 (5 bases each). Germline V CDR1 and CDR2: MNHEY, SVGEGT. The CDR3 is 15 residues long. The CDR3 nucleotides are TGTGCCTGCAGTTCAAGAGGGGTCCAGGCAGATACGCAGTATTTT. Protein: CACSSRGVQADTQYF.

This clonotype was recorded many times. This chain uses TRBV12-3 or TRBV12-4 with TRBJ2-3; TRBD1 is a possible D gene (5 bases). Trimming took 6 bases from V and 0 from J, leaving 16 bases between them. There are 16 residues in the CDR3. The CDR3 DNA follows: TGTGCCAGCAGCCCACAGGACCCAGCTAGCACAGATACGCAGTATTTT. Translated: CASSPQDPASTDTQYF.

This clonotype was observed a few times. The gene calls are TRBV12-3 or TRBV12-4 and TRBJ2-5; perhaps TRBD1 as D (5 bases). The J call may be faulty, since TRBJ2-7 better matches the DNA end. The CDR3 spans 13 residues. In DNA form, the CDR3 reads TGTGCCAGCAGTTTAGGGCAAAGGGGCGAGCAGTACTTC. It specifies CASSLGQRGEQYF.

The chain uses TRBV14 and TRBJ1-1; TRBD1 matches at 7 bases. Germline-derived CDR1 and CDR2 are SGHDN and FVKESK. J was trimmed by 8 bases and V by 3 bases; bases with no gene match: 12. CDR3 size: 15 residues. The CDR3 region is CASSQNVDRVGEAFF. The CDR3 DNA sequence: TGTGCCAGCAGCCAGAACGTTGACAGGGTAGGAGAAGCTTTCTTT.